Sequencing of this T cell receptor beta chain was carried out in a study of control samples from healthy donors and cancer patients. V lost 2 bases to trimming and J lost 1 base, with 7 bases between them. The CDR3 sequence is 14 residues long. Per the germline V gene, CDR1 is KGHDR and CDR2 is SFDVKD. Only in-frame clones appear in the TCRdb table, and some are missing; sequencing was by immunoSEQ multiplex PCR. The top ten clones hold approximately 14% of a sample with 130,000 to 150,000 clones, roughly 94% of them seen once. The TCR comes from a man in his sixties with colorectal cancer. Sequencing input: PBMCs. This rearrangement joins TRBV24-1 to TRBJ1-1; D remains unclear. CDR3 nucleotide sequence: TGTGCCACCAGTGATTCGACGGGGAACACTGAAGCTTTCTTT. It encodes CATSDSTGNTEAFF.